This TCR beta chain was sequenced during a study of blood T cells in healthy people across ages. Germline-derived CDR1 and CDR2 are SGHRS and YFSETQ. CDR3 length: 17 residues. V was shortened by 0 bases and J by 2 bases, with 15 bases between the two germline ends. Whole-study results and caveats: More naive CD4+ cells and higher diversity were found in long-lived than in aged donors.

This clonotype was observed a few times. Its antigen is not known. The use of a sample-barcoded 5' primer and a J-beta primer mix characterized a second PCR of about 6 to 12 cycles. Each TCR beta cDNA got a 12-nucleotide random molecular identifier. TCRdb re-called the 5' RACE reads through MiXCR, storing one row per CDR3 protein. This sample carries over 550,000 distinct CDR3 sequences, less than 35% of them seen once, and the ten largest clones take 15% to 19%. Sequenced: blood. The TCR comes from a woman aged 80 or over in good health. V and J are TRBV5-1 and TRBJ2-1, with D possibly TRBD2 on 7 matching bases. For the CDR3, the DNA is TGCGCCAGCAGCTTGGAACGTGGGGGGGCCCCCTACAATGAGCAGTTCTTC. Translated: CASSLERGGAPYNEQFF.